The count of the clone carrying this T cell receptor beta chain is one. The antigen is not known. Germline CDR1 SGHVS, CDR2 FQNEAQ. V lost 5 bases and J lost 5, with 13 bases in between. The CDR3 consists of 13 residues. This record belongs to a study of cytotoxic CD8 clonotypes in ibrutinib-treated CLL. Study-level points and caveats: Under treatment, the uncommon public clonotypes either contracted or remained stable.

Sequencing was performed with immunoSEQ multiplex PCR; in TCRdb, only in-frame clones are kept and a portion is missing. The sample consists of around 300,000 clones, 80% of them appearing once. The chain has TRBV7-8 and TRBJ2-7; D perhaps matches TRBD2 (5 bases). The source is a human donor with chronic lymphocytic leukemia. The input for sequencing was PBMCs, taken before ibrutinib treatment. The CDR3 is CASSPAGPNEQYF. In nucleotides, the CDR3 is TGTGCCAGCAGCCCGGCGGGCCCCAACGAGCAGTACTTC.